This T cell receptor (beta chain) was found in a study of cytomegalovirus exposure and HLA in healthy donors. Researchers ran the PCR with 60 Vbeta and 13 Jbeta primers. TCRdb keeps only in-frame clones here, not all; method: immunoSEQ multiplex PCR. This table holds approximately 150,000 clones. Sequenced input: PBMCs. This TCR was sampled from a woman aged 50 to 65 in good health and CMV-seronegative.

This chain's CDR3 is CASSLRASGAYEQYF. The CDR3 nucleotides read TGTGCCAGCAGCCTTCGGGCTAGCGGTGCCTACGAGCAGTACTTC. The rearrangement links TRBV9 to TRBJ2-7; the match to TRBD2 covers 7 bases. The germline gives CDR1 SGDLS, CDR2 YYNGEE. V lost 4 bases, J lost 2 bases, and 9 bases stayed unmatched. CDR3 length: 15 amino acids.